The 30 T cell receptor beta chains below come from one sample, sequenced in a study of T cells in Graves' hyperthyroidism and ophthalmopathy. Authors of the study amplified TCR beta CDR3 regions from RNA transcripts. TCR CDR3 regions were first amplified by RT-PCR with HTBI primers. MiXCR, applied by TCRdb to the multiplex PCR reads, yields one record per CDR3 protein. The sample includes hundreds of thousands of distinct CDR3 sequences, roughly 45% seen only once; the top ten take under 8%. Sample: peripheral blood or thyroid tissue (not recorded which). The receptors were sampled from an adult man with Graves' disease, either hyperthyroidism or ophthalmopathy (not recorded which).

The chain employs TRBV6-5 and TRBJ1-6; D gene uncertain. Per the germline V gene, CDR1 is MNHEY and CDR2 is SVGAGI. V was trimmed by 2 bases and J by 10 bases, leaving 18 bases between them. The CDR3 sequence is 16 residues long. CDR3 sequence: CASSYMGAAPRSPLHF. In nucleotides, the CDR3 is TGTGCCAGCAGTTACATGGGCGCGGCGCCGAGGTCACCCCTCCACTTT.

The CDR3 coding sequence is TGTGCCAGCGAAATACAGGGGGGGGTGACCCAGTACTTC. This encodes CASEIQGGVTQYF. The chain couples TRBV7-9 to TRBJ2-5; TRBD1 might be the D (8 bases). The V and J ends lost 8 bases and 7 bases respectively, with 17 bases between them. Germline-derived CDR1 and CDR2 are SEHNR and FQNEAQ (reference sequence). This CDR3 is built from 13 residues.

This clonotype was found a few times. The rearrangement uses TRBV9 and TRBJ1-5; D perhaps matches TRBD1 (6 bases). This CDR3 spans 15 amino acids. V lost 5 bases and J 3 bases, leaving 15 bases between the germline ends. Germline CDR1 SGDLS, CDR2 YYNGEE. This CDR3 is CASRRGGRNNQPQHF. The CDR3 DNA reads TGTGCCAGCAGGCGAGGGGGACGGAACAATCAGCCCCAGCATTTT.

The V gene is TRBV20-1, the J gene TRBJ1-5, with D perhaps TRBD1 (5 bases). The CDR3 is made up of 13 amino acids. CDR1 is DFQATT and CDR2 is SNEGSKA in the germline V gene (reference sequence). The CDR3 coding sequence is TGCAGCTTATTTCAGGGACCAAGTCAGCCCCAGCATTTT. Protein: CSLFQGPSQPQHF.

The gene calls are TRBV10-3 and TRBJ1-1; no firm D call. The V gene lost 5 bases and the J gene lost 1 base, with 8 bases spanning the gap. This CDR3 has 13 residues. Germline-derived CDR1 and CDR2 are ENHRY and SYGVKD. The CDR3 DNA sequence: TGTGCCATCAGTTTTGCCAGGAACACTGAAGCTTTCTTT. Translation gives CAISFARNTEAFF.

This clonotype was recorded at least ten times. This chain joins TRBV5-1 and TRBJ2-2; D is uncertain. This CDR3 region has 16 residues. Germline loops: CDR1 SGHRS, CDR2 YFSETQ. V was shortened by 4 bases and J by 0 bases, with 13 bases between the two germline ends. In DNA form, the CDR3 reads TGCGCCAGCAGCCCTTGGGGAACACCGAACACCGGGGAGCTGTTTTTT. It specifies CASSPWGTPNTGELFF.

The J gene is TRBJ2-5, the V gene TRBV20-1; D remains ambiguous. V dropped 3 bases and J dropped 7 bases, with 6 bases sitting between them. CDR1 is DFQATT, CDR2 SNEGSKA, per germline (reference sequence). The CDR3 is 10 residues long. The CDR3 DNA follows: TGCAGTGCTAGTCTGGGGACCCAGTACTTC. Amino acid sequence: CSASLGTQYF.

This clonotype was recorded many times. This sequence joins TRBV9 and TRBJ1-5; 8 nucleotides agree with TRBD1. Trimming cost V 0 bases and J 8 bases; bases outside gene matches: 4. This CDR3 has 14 residues. In germline, CDR1 is SGDLS, CDR2 YYNGEE. CDR3 region: CASSVDDRGEPQHF. The CDR3 coding sequence is TGTGCCAGCAGCGTAGATGACAGGGGTGAGCCCCAGCATTTT.

The rearrangement links TRBV5-6 to TRBJ1-1; weak D call: TRBD1 (6 bases). This CDR3 has 12 residues. Germline V gene data show CDR1 as SGHDT and CDR2 as YYEEEE. Deletions cut 4 bases from V and 8 bases from J, with 12 bases between. The CDR3 spells CASSGSTGEAFF. The CDR3 DNA follows: TGTGCCAGCAGCGGATCAACAGGGGAAGCTTTCTTT.

This clonotype was detected many times. The chain recombines TRBV7-8 with TRBJ2-7; either TRBD1 or TRBD2 may fit D (5 bases each). CDR3 length: 15 amino acids. The germline CDR1 and CDR2 sequences are SGHVS and FQNEAQ. V lost 4 bases and J 5 bases, leaving 18 bases between the germline ends. Here the CDR3 DNA reads TGTGCCAGCAGCTACCCGGGGCCAGAAGGAGACGAGCAGTACTTC. Its protein product is CASSYPGPEGDEQYF.

This clonotype showed up just once. The rearrangement uses TRBV29-1 and TRBJ1-2, with D possibly TRBD1 on 5 matching bases. Germline-derived CDR1 and CDR2 are SQVTM and ANQGSEA. V was cut by 3 bases and J by 5 bases, with 13 bases left in between. The CDR3 has 13 amino acids. CDR3 nucleotides: TGCAGCGTTGACGCCGACGGGGCTTATGGCTACACCTTC. Translated: CSVDADGAYGYTF.

This clonotype was observed a few times. The chain couples TRBV6-5 to TRBJ1-5; possible D gene TRBD1, 5 bases. The ends were cut back, 6 bases at V and 8 bases at J, with 17 bases in the middle. CDR3 size: 14 residues. Germline-derived CDR1 and CDR2 are MNHEY and SVGAGI. The CDR3 DNA reads as TGTGCCAGCAGACCTGCAGGGAGGGCGAAGCCCCAGCATTTT. Amino acid sequence: CASRPAGRAKPQHF.

Details on this clonotype: A much bigger clone sits one base away, suggesting this may be a read error. The V gene is TRBV7-9, the J gene TRBJ1-2; TRBD1 matches at 9 bases. Germline trimming cut 5 bases from V and 4 bases from J; bases unmatched to any gene: 8. Germline loops: CDR1 SEHNR, CDR2 FQNEAQ (reference sequence). The CDR3 is made up of 15 amino acids. CDR3 residues: CASSPRQGVPYGYTF. CDR3 DNA: TGTGCCAGCAGCCCAAGACAGGGGGTACCCTATGGCTACACCTTC.

This clonotype turned up a few times. V and J are TRBV9 and TRBJ1-4; D gene unclear. The V end lost 0 bases, the J end lost 4 bases, and 10 bases lay between the germline ends. Germline CDR1 reads SGDLS; CDR2 reads YYNGEE. CDR3 length: 15 residues. CDR3 region: CASSVGTRDNEKLFF. CDR3 in DNA: TGTGCCAGCAGCGTAGGTACCAGAGATAATGAAAAACTGTTTTTT.

CDR3 loop: CSARDRGANYGYTF. The CDR3 coding sequence is TGCAGTGCTAGAGATCGAGGGGCCAACTATGGCTACACCTTC. The rearrangement links TRBV20-1 to TRBJ1-2, with D perhaps matching TRBD1 (5 bases). CDR1 is DFQATT and CDR2 is SNEGSKA in the germline V gene (reference sequence). V was trimmed by 0 bases and J by 2 bases, leaving 10 bases between them. The CDR3 has 14 amino acids.

The rearrangement links TRBV20-1 to TRBJ1-1; 8 bases are a match to TRBD1. V lost 0 bases, J lost 0 bases, and 6 bases stayed unmatched. Germline values: CDR1 DFQATT, CDR2 SNEGSKA (reference sequence). The CDR3 consists of 16 residues. As DNA, the CDR3 is TGCAGTGCTAGAGATCGGACAGGGATGATGAACACTGAAGCTTTCTTT. It specifies CSARDRTGMMNTEAFF.

The genes are TRBV2 and TRBJ2-5; tentatively, D is TRBD1 (6 bases). Per the germline V gene, CDR1 is SNHLY and CDR2 is FYNNEI. The CDR3 totals 14 residues. Trimming cost V 2 bases and J 6 bases, with 13 bases left between them. CDR3 DNA: TGTGCCAGCAGTGAATTCGACAGGTCGAAGACCCAGTACTTC. Amino acids: CASSEFDRSKTQYF.

This chain uses TRBV19 with TRBJ2-7; the D gene is possibly TRBD2 (6 bases). Germline V lookup: CDR1 LNHDA, CDR2 SQIVND (reference sequence). The V end lost 0 bases, the J end lost 6 bases, and 9 bases lay between the germline ends. The CDR3 has 13 residues. CDR3 protein: CASSIDRGAEQYF. Written as DNA, the CDR3 is TGTGCCAGTAGTATAGACCGCGGGGCCGAGCAGTACTTC.

The V gene is TRBV4-2, the J gene TRBJ2-7; 14 bases line up with TRBD2. This CDR3 is built from 15 residues. Germline V gives CDR1 LGHNA, CDR2 YNFKEQ. Unmatched junction bases numbered 2, after V lost 4 bases and J lost 3 bases. CDR3 DNA sequence: TGTGCCAGCAGCCCGACTAGCGGGGGGGTCTACGAGCAGTACTTC. It yields the protein CASSPTSGGVYEQYF.

Notes on this clonotype: A much larger clone is a single base away; this may be a read error. This chain connects TRBV7-8 to TRBJ1-1; D gene uncertain. V was cut by 5 bases and J by 4 bases, with 20 bases left in between. The CDR3 length is 16 residues. Germline CDR1 and CDR2: SGHVS and FQNEAQ. The CDR3 DNA reads TGTGCCAGCAGCGAAAGTCCTGGAGCAGCGAGCACTGAAGCTTTCTTT. Translated, it gives CASSESPGAASTEAFF.

There are many counts of this clonotype. The chain links TRBV12-3 or TRBV12-4 to TRBJ1-1, with 7 bases fitting TRBD1. CDR3 length: 13 amino acids. Losses at the gene ends were 7 bases for V and 7 bases for J; bases not matched to a gene: 9. CDR3 DNA: TGTGCCAGCATTCGACAGGGTGCCGGTGAAGCTTTCTTT. Its translation is CASIRQGAGEAFF.

The rearrangement links TRBV10-3 to TRBJ2-7, with 9 bases fitting TRBD1. The germline V gene has CDR1 ENHRY and CDR2 SYGVKD. The CDR3 consists of 15 residues. The ends lost 10 bases at V and 0 bases at J; junction bases unmatched: 10. The CDR3 here is CARAWDRDDSYEQYF. In DNA form, the CDR3 reads TGTGCCAGAGCCTGGGACAGGGACGACTCCTACGAGCAGTACTTC.

This clonotype was observed at least ten times. The chain has TRBV12-5 and TRBJ2-5, with D perhaps TRBD1 (6 bases). V was clipped by 4 bases and J by 4 bases, with 10 bases between them. Germline V gives CDR1 LGHNT, CDR2 FRNRAP. This CDR3 spans 13 amino acids. The CDR3: CASGSGARETQYF. CDR3 in DNA: TGTGCTAGTGGTTCAGGGGCGCGAGAGACCCAGTACTTC.

V gene TRBV29-1 combines with J gene TRBJ1-3; unclear D gene. The CDR3 is 12 residues long. The germline V gene encodes CDR1 SQVTM and CDR2 ANQGSEA. Trimming removed 8 bases at V and 0 bases at J, with 8 bases between. The CDR3 nucleotides read TGCAGCTTGACCCTCTCTGGAAACACCATATATTTT. Translated: CSLTLSGNTIYF.

The V gene is TRBV2, the J gene TRBJ1-2; 9 bases are a match to TRBD1. Germline CDR1 is SNHLY and CDR2 is FYNNEI. The CDR3 sequence is 16 residues long. J gave up 4 bases and V 4 bases, and 10 bases lay outside the gene matches. CDR3 sequence: CASSGVQTGGGYGYTF. Here the CDR3 DNA reads TGTGCCAGCAGTGGGGTTCAAACAGGGGGCGGCTATGGCTACACCTTC.

This clonotype was detected only a few times. At one of its ends the junction is not consistent with the germline gene, which may arise from a read error. This chain links TRBV19 with TRBJ1-2; possible D gene TRBD1, 5 bases. The CDR3 length is 13 residues. Germline CDR1 LNHDA, CDR2 SQIVND (reference sequence). Written as DNA, the CDR3 is TGCGCCAGCGCCGGGACCACAAACTATGGCTACACCTTC. Protein: CASAGTTNYGYTF.

This clonotype has a count of ten or more. The genes are TRBV10-1 and TRBJ1-3; no firm D call. The CDR3 has 12 residues. V was pared by 4 bases and J by 3 bases, with 4 bases between. From germline, CDR1 is WNHNN and CDR2 SYGVQD (reference sequence). The CDR3 loop reads CASSGFGNTIYF. The CDR3 DNA reads as TGCGCCAGCAGTGGATTTGGAAACACCATATATTTT.

This chain joins TRBV25-1 and TRBJ1-2; D is possibly TRBD1 (6 bases). Germline CDR1 is MGHDK and CDR2 is SYGVNS. CDR3 length equals 14 residues. V lost 8 bases and J 8 bases, leaving 21 bases between the germline ends. CDR3 coding DNA: TGTGCCAGCTCACCTGTGGCGGGGGGCGACGGCTACACCTTC. Protein: CASSPVAGGDGYTF.

This clonotype was counted a single time. The chain joins TRBV19 to TRBJ1-4; no reliable D call. V was shortened by 4 bases and J by 8 bases, with 14 bases between the two germline ends. CDR1 is LNHDA and CDR2 is SQIVND in the germline V gene (reference sequence). The CDR3 consists of 14 residues. The CDR3 sequence: CASSNMGTGEKLFF. DNA of the CDR3: TGTGCCAGTAGTAACATGGGAACGGGCGAAAAACTGTTTTTT.

This clonotype was seen many times. This rearrangement joins TRBV19 to TRBJ1-4; 9 bases are shared with TRBD1. The germline gives CDR1 LNHDA, CDR2 SQIVND (reference sequence). V trimming: 3 bases; J trimming: 11 bases; junction bases outside the gene matches: 7. The CDR3 is 14 amino acids. The CDR3 bases are TGTGCCAGTAGTATCGGGACAGGGCCGGGGAAACTGTTTTTT. Translating gives CASSIGTGPGKLFF.